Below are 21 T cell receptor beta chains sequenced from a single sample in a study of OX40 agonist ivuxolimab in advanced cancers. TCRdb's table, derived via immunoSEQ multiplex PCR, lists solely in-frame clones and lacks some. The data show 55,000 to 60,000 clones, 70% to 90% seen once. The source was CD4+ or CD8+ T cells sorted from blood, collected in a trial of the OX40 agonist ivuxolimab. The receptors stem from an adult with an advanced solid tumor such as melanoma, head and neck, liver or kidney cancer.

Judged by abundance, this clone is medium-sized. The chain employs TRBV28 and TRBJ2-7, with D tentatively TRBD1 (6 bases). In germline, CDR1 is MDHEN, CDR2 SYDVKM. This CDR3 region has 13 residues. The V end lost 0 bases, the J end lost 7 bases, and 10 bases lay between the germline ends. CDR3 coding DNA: TGTGCCAGCAGTTTATGGGGGGCAAAGGAGCAGTACTTC. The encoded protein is CASSLWGAKEQYF.

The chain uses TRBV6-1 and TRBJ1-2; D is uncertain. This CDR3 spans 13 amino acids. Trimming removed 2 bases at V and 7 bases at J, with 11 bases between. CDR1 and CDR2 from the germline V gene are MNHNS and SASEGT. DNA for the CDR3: TGTGCCAGCAGTGAAAATTTGGAGTTTGGCTACACCTTC. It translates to CASSENLEFGYTF.

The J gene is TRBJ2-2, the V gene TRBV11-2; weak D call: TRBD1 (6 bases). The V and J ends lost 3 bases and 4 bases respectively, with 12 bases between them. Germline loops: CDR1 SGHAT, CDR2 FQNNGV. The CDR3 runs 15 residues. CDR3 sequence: CASSFVQGTTGELFF. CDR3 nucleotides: TGTGCCAGCAGCTTCGTACAGGGCACCACCGGGGAGCTGTTTTTT.

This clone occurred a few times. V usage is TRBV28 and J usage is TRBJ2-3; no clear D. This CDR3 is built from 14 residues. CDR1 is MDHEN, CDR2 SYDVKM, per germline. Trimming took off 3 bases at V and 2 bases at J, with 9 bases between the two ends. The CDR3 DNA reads TGTGCCAGCAGTTTGTGGGTGGCCACAGATACGCAGTATTTT. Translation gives CASSLWVATDTQYF.

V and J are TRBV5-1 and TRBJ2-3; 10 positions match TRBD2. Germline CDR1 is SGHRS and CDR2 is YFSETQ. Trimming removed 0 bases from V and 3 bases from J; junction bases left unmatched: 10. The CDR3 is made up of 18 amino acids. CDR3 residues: CASSLVTGLSGGTDTQYF. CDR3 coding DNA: TGCGCCAGCAGCTTGGTGACAGGGCTTAGCGGGGGGACAGATACGCAGTATTTT.

The DNA of the CDR3 is TGTGCCACCAGCAGGGGGCAGCCGAACACTGAAGCTTTCTTT. Its protein is CATSRGQPNTEAFF. The V call is TRBV15, the J call TRBJ1-1, with D maybe TRBD1 (5 bases). Trimming removed 3 bases from V and 1 base from J, with 9 bases in between. The CDR3 sequence is 14 residues long. Germline values: CDR1 LNHNV, CDR2 YYDKDF (reference sequence).

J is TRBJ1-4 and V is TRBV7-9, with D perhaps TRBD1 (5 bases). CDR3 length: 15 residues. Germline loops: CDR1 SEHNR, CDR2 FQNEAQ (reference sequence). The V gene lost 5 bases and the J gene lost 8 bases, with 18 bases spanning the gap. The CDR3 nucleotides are TGTGCCAGCAGCCCCGGGGGAGGCTTCGGAGAAAAACTGTTTTTT. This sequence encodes CASSPGGGFGEKLFF.

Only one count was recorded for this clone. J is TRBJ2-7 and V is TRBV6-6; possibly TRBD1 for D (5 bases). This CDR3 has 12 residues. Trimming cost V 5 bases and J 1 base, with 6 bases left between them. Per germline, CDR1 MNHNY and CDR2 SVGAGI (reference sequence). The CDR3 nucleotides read TGTGCCAGCAGTCAGGGTTCCTACGAGCAGTACTTC. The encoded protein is CASSQGSYEQYF.

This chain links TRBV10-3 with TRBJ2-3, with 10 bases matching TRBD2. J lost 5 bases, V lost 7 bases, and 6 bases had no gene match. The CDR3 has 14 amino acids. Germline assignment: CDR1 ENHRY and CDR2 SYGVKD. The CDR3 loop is CAITLAGVVDTQYF. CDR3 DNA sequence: TGTGCCATCACTCTAGCGGGGGTGGTAGATACGCAGTATTTT.

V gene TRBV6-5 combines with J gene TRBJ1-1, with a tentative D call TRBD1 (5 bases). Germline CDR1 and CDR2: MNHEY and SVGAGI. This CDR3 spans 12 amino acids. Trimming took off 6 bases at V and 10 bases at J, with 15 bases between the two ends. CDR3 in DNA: TGTGCCAGCAGCCCTATGGGGGGTGGAGCTTTCTTT. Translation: CASSPMGGGAFF.

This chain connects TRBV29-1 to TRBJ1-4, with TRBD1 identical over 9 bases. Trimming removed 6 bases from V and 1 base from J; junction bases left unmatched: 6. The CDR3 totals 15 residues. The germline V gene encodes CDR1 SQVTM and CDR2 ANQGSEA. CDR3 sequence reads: CSVKGQGGTNEKLFF. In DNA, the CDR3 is TGCAGCGTCAAGGGACAGGGAGGAACTAATGAAAAACTGTTTTTT.

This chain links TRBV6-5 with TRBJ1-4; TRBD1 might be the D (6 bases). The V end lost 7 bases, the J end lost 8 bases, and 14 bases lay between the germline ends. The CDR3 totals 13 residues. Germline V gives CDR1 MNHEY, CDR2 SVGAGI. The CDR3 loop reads CASTDRPREKLFF. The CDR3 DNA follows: TGTGCCAGCACAGACAGGCCTCGCGAAAAACTGTTTTTT.

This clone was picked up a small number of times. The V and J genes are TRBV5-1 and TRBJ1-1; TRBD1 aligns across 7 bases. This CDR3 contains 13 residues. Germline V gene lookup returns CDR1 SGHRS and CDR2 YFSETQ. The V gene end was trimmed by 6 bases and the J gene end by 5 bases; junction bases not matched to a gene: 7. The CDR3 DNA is TGCGCCAGCACCCGGGACAGCAGAACTGAAGCTTTCTTT. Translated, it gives CASTRDSRTEAFF.

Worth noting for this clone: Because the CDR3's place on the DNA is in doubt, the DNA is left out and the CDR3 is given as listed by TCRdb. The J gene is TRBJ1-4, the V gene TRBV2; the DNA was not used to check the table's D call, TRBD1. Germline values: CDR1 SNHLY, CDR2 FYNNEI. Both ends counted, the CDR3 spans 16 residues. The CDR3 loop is CASSQFDSRTMKNCFF.

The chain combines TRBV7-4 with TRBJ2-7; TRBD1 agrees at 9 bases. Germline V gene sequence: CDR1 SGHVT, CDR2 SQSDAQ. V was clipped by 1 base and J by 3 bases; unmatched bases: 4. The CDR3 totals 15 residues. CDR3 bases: TGTGCCAGCAGCTTAGACTCGGGACAGGGCTACGAGCAGTACTTC. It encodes CASSLDSGQGYEQYF. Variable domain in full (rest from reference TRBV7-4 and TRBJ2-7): GAGVSQSPRYKVAKRGRDVALRCDSISGHVTLYWYRQTLGQGSEVLTYSQSDAQRDKSGRPSGRFSAERPERSVSTLKIQRTEQGDSAVYLCASSLDSGQGYEQYFGPGTRLTVT.

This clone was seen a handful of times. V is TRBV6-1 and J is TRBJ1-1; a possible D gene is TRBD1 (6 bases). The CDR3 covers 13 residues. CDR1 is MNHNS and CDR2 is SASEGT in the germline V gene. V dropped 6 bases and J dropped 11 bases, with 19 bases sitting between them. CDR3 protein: CASSLNRDKFAFF. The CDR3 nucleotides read TGTGCCAGCAGCCTAAACCGGGACAAGTTTGCTTTCTTT.

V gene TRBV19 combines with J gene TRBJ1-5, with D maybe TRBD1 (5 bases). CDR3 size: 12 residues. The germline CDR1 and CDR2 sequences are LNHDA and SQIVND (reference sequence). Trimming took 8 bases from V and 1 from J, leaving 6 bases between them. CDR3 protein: CASGGSNQPQHF. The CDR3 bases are TGTGCCAGTGGGGGGAGCAATCAGCCCCAGCATTTT.

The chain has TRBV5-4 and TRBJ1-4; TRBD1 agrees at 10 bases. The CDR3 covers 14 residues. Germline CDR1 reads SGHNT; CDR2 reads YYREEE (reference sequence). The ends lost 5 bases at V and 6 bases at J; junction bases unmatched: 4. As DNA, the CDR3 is TGTGCCAGCAGAGCTGGGACAGGGGATGAAAAACTGTTTTTT. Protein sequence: CASRAGTGDEKLFF.

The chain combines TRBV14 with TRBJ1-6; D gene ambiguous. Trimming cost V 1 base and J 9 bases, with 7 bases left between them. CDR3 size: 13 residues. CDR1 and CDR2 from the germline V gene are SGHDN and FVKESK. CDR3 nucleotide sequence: TGTGCCAGCAGCCAAGGCCGGAGTTCACCCCTCCACTTT. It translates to CASSQGRSSPLHF.

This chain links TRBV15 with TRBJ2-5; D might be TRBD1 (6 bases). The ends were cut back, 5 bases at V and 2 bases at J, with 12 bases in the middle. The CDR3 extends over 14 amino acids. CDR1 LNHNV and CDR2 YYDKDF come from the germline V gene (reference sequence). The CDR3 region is CATSPGQLQETQYF. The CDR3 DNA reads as TGTGCCACCAGCCCCGGACAGCTACAAGAGACCCAGTACTTC.

CDR3 sequence reads: CASSATGTKETQYF. Here the CDR3 DNA reads TGTGCCAGCAGCGCCACCGGGACTAAAGAGACCCAGTACTTC. The rearrangement joins TRBV5-4 to TRBJ2-5, with 7 bases aligning to TRBD2. The CDR3 is 14 amino acids. The junction had 6 bases not matched to a gene; V was cut back by 4 bases and J by 3 bases. Germline-derived CDR1 and CDR2 are SGHNT and YYREEE (reference sequence).